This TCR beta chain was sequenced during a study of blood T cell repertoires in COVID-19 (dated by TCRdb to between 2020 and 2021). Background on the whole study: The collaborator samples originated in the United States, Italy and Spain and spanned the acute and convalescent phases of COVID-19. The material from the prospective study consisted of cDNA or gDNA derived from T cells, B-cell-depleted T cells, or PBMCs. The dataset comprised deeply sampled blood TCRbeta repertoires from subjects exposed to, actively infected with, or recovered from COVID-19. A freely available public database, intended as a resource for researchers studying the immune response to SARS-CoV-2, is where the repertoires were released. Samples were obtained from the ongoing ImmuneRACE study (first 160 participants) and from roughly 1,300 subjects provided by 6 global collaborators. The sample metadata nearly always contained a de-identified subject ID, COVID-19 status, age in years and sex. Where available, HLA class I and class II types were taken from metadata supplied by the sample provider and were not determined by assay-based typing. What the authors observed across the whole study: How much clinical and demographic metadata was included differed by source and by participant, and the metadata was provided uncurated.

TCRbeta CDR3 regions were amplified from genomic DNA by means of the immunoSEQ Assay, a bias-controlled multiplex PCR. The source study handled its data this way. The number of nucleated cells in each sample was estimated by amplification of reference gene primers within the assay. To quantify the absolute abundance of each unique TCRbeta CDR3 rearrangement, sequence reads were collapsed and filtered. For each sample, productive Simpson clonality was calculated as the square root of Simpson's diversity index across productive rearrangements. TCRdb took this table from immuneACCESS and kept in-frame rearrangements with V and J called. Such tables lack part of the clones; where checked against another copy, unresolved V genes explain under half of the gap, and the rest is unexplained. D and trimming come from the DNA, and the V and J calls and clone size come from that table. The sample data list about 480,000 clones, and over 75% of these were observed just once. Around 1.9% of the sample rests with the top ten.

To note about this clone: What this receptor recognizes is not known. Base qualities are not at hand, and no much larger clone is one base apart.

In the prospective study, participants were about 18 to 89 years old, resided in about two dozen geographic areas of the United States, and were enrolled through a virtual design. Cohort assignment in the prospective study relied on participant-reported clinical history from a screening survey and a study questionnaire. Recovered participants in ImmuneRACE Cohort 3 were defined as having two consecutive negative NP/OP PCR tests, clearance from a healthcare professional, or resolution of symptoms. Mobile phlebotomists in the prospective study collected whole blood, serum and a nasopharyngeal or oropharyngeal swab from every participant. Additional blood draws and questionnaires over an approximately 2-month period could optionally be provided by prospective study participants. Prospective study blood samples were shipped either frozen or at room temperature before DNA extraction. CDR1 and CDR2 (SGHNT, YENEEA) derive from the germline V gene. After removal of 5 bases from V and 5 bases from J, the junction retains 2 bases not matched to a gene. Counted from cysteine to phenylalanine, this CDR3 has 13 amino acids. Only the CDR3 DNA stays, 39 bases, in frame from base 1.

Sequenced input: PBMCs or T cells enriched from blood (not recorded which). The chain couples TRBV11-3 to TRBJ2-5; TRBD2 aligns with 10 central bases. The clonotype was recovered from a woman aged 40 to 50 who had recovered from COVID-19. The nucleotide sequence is TGTGCCAGCAGCCAGACTAGCGGGGAGACCCAGTACTTC. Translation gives CASSQTSGETQYF.